A selection of T cell receptor beta chains follows, all from one sample in a study of cytomegalovirus exposure and HLA in healthy donors. Clones were sequenced by immunoSEQ multiplex PCR, and TCRdb holds only the in-frame ones, with some missing. The sample yields about 200,000 clones, less than 90% seen once. Sequencing was done on a sample of PBMCs. These receptor sequences come from a woman aged 25-40 years in good health and CMV-seronegative. CDR3s include the opening cysteine and the closing phenylalanine or tryptophan. The order of the fields is J gene, D gene, V gene, clone size, CDR3 DNA, CDR3 protein. A D gene is named only where the DNA matches it firmly. Not all rows give a size; the values are once, few, many and, for expanded clones, a class.

>TRBJ2-1|.|TRBV4-1|.
TGCGCCAGCAGCCAAGATCCCAGGGTCAATGAGCAGTTCTTC
CASSQDPRVNEQFF
>TRBJ1-5|.|TRBV7-8|.
TGTGCCAGCAGCTTAGGTGTCGATCAGCCCCAGCATTTT
CASSLGVDQPQHF
>TRBJ1-2|.|TRBV6-1|.
TGTGCCAGCAAGAGCAACGGGGGCTATGGCTACACCTTC
CASKSNGGYGYTF
>TRBJ1-1|TRBD1|TRBV7-9|once
TGTGCCAGCAGTTCAGACAGGGGGGCGATGACGACTGAAGCTTTCTTT
CASSSDRGAMTTEAFF
>TRBJ2-7|TRBD1|TRBV2|.
TGTGCCAGCAGGCGGACCGGGACAGATTACGAGCAGTACTTC
CASRRTGTDYEQYF
>TRBJ2-1|.|TRBV27|.
TGTGCCAGCAGCTACGGGGGAGACAATGAGCAGTTCTTC
CASSYGGDNEQFF
>TRBJ2-7|.|TRBV5-4|.
TGTGCCAGCTTCGGCCTTCGGGGAGAGCAGTACTTC
CASFGLRGEQYF
>TRBJ2-3|TRBD2|TRBV5-4|.
TGTGCCAGCAGCCCTCCTAGCGGGAGCACAGATACGCAGTATTTT
CASSPPSGSTDTQYF
>TRBJ2-3|.|TRBV4-2|.
TGTGCCAGCAGCCGACACACAGATACGCAGTATTTT
CASSRHTDTQYF
>TRBJ2-3|.|TRBV19|.
TGTGCCAGTAGCACCTTCGGGGGACGTGCAGATACGCAGTATTTT
CASSTFGGRADTQYF
>TRBJ1-1|.|TRBV2|.
TGTGCCAGCAGAGCGGGACACACGAACACTGAAGCTTTCTTT
CASRAGHTNTEAFF
>TRBJ1-1|.|TRBV7-6|.
TGTGCCAGCAGCTTAGCAACGGGGGACACTGAAGCTTTCTTT
CASSLATGDTEAFF
>TRBJ1-2|.|TRBV7-9|.
TGTGCCAGCAGCTTAGGCAGGGATAACTATGGCTACACCTTC
CASSLGRDNYGYTF
>TRBJ2-6|.|TRBV9|.
TGTGCCAGCAGCGTAGGAGGGTCCGGGGCCAACGTCCTGACTTTC
CASSVGGSGANVLTF
>TRBJ2-5|.|TRBV6-1|.
TGTGCCAGCAGTGAAGGAGGCCTTAGGGGGACCCAGTACTTC
CASSEGGLRGTQYF